A selection of T cell receptor beta chains follows, all from one sample in a study of T-cell memory formation after mild COVID-19. MiXCR was run by TCRdb on the 5' RACE reads, yielding one entry per CDR3 protein. The sample carries fewer than 450,000 distinct CDR3 sequences, roughly a quarter recorded once. Sequencing was done on a sample of PBMCs or a T cell subset sorted from them (not recorded which). Every receptor here comes from an adult woman who had mild COVID-19 (a few samples of this study predate the infection). Cell type and time point are not known. Both conserved end residues are part of each CDR3. The D gene is left open where the match is weak. Size is omitted from some rows. Given values are once, few, many or a class for expanded clones.

v_call,d_call,j_call,clone_size,cdr3_nt,cdr3_aa
TRBV27,-,TRBJ1-3,few,TGTGCCAGCAGTTTATCGGGCAGAGCAAACACCATATATTTT,CASSLSGRANTIYF
TRBV7-9,-,TRBJ2-2,few,TGTGCCAGCAGCGAGCGACAGAGTACGAACACCGGGGAGCTGTTTTTT,CASSERQSTNTGELFF
TRBV20-1,TRBD2,TRBJ2-5,few,TGCAGTGCTCGGACTAGCGGGAGGATATACATCCAAGAGACCCAGTACTTC,CSARTSGRIYIQETQYF
TRBV19,-,TRBJ2-7,-,TGTGCCAGTAGTATAGATCGCAGCGCCTACGAGCAGTACTTC,CASSIDRSAYEQYF
TRBV20-1,-,TRBJ2-7,few,TGCAGTGGGGGGGACTACGAGCAGTACTTC,CSGGDYEQYF
TRBV4-3,-,TRBJ2-1,-,TGCGCCAGCAGCCAAGCCAACCAGGGCAATGAGCAGTTCTTC,CASSQANQGNEQFF
TRBV7-9,-,TRBJ2-1,-,TGTGCCAGCAGCCATCCCCGAACCCCGGGTGAGCAGTTCTTC,CASSHPRTPGEQFF
TRBV12-3/TRBV12-4,-,TRBJ2-3,few,TGTGCCAGCAGCCCCAGCCGGCCAAGCACAGATACGCAGTATTTT,CASSPSRPSTDTQYF
TRBV15,-,TRBJ2-2,-,TGTGCCACCAGCAGAGAACCCATGCCCACCGGGGAGCTGTTTTTT,CATSREPMPTGELFF
TRBV12-3/TRBV12-4,TRBD1,TRBJ2-3,-,TGTGCCAGCAGTGGGGGACAGGAGAGCACAGATACGCAGTATTTT,CASSGGQESTDTQYF
TRBV7-8,-,TRBJ1-5,-,TGTGCCAGCAGCTTAGAGAGAGTAAATAGCAATCAGCCCCAGCATTTT,CASSLERVNSNQPQHF
TRBV27,-,TRBJ2-1,few,TGTGCCAGCAGTTTAGCGGTCTCGGGCAATGAGCAGTTCTTC,CASSLAVSGNEQFF
TRBV7-9,TRBD2,TRBJ2-3,-,TGTGCCAGCAGCTTGGGGGGGGACCTCACAGATACGCAGTATTTT,CASSLGGDLTDTQYF
TRBV7-8,-,TRBJ1-4,-,TGTGCCAGCAGCTTGACGCATTCGGGGGGCACTAATGAAAAACTGTTTTTT,CASSLTHSGGTNEKLFF
TRBV12-3/TRBV12-4,-,TRBJ1-2,many,TGTGCCAGCAGTGATCAAGCCTATGGCTACACCTTC,CASSDQAYGYTF
TRBV12-3/TRBV12-4,TRBD2,TRBJ2-3,few,TGTGCCAGCAGTTTTATGGGCGGGGGGGCAGATACGCAGTATTTT,CASSFMGGGADTQYF
TRBV20-1,-,TRBJ2-7,few,TGCAGTGCTAGGGGGGACTTCAGGGGTTCCTCCTACGAGCAGTACTTC,CSARGDFRGSSYEQYF
TRBV12-3/TRBV12-4,TRBD1,TRBJ2-7,many,TGTGCCAGCAGCCGACAGGGCTACGAGCAGTACTTC,CASSRQGYEQYF
TRBV5-1,-,TRBJ2-3,few,TGCGCCAGCAGCCCGGACCTAGTCCAGCGGACAGATACGCAGTATTTT,CASSPDLVQRTDTQYF
TRBV4-2,TRBD2,TRBJ2-7,-,TGTGCCAGCAGCCAAGAAATCAGCGGGGGCTACGAGCAGTACTTC,CASSQEISGGYEQYF
TRBV20-1,TRBD2,TRBJ2-3,few,TGCAGTGCCTTGGGCCTAGCGGGGGGTCGAATCTCTAGCACAGATACGCAGTATTTT,CSALGLAGGRISSTDTQYF
TRBV4-3,-,TRBJ2-3,many,TGCGCCAGCAGCCCCGAGAGTCATACGCAGTATTTT,CASSPESHTQYF
TRBV4-3,-,TRBJ2-2,-,TGCGCCAGCAGCCAAGTGACGAATGGACGGACCGGGGAGCTGTTTTTT,CASSQVTNGRTGELFF
TRBV7-8,TRBD2,TRBJ2-2,few,TGTGCCAGCAGCACCACTAGCGGGAGGTCCGGGGAGCTGTTTTTT,CASSTTSGRSGELFF
TRBV10-3,-,TRBJ2-2,-,TGTGCCATCAGTGACCTTCACACCGGGGAGCTGTTTTTT,CAISDLHTGELFF
TRBV12-3/TRBV12-4,-,TRBJ2-7,-,TGTGCCAGCAGTTTACAAAGCAGGGGCCCCTACGAGCAGTACTTC,CASSLQSRGPYEQYF
TRBV18,-,TRBJ2-2,-,TGTGCCAGCTCACCGTGGAATGGAAAAAAACTTTCGGCCGGGGAGCTGTTTTTT,CASSPWNGKKLSAGELFF
TRBV5-6,-,TRBJ2-3,many,TGTGCCAGCAGCTTGGACCGAGATACGCAGTATTTT,CASSLDRDTQYF
TRBV12-3/TRBV12-4,-,TRBJ1-4,few,TGTGCCAGCAGTCCGACAGCGGGAAAACTGTTTTTT,CASSPTAGKLFF
TRBV7-2,TRBD1,TRBJ2-2,-,TGTGCCAGCAGTAACGCCGGGACAGGAATAAAATTCCGGGAGCTGTTTTTT,CASSNAGTGIKFRELFF
TRBV4-2,-,TRBJ2-7,-,TGTGCCAGCAGCTACGACGGGACCGGTACCTACGAGCAGTACTTC,CASSYDGTGTYEQYF
TRBV27,-,TRBJ2-2,-,TGTGCCAGCAGTTTACCCGGGGGTAGTGGCACCGGGGAGCTGTTTTTT,CASSLPGGSGTGELFF
TRBV27,TRBD2,TRBJ2-1,-,TGTGCCAGCAGTTTAGGGACTAGCGGTTCCTACAATGAGCAGTTCTTC,CASSLGTSGSYNEQFF
TRBV4-1,TRBD2,TRBJ2-1,many,TGCGCCAGCAGCCAAGTGGGGGGGTTCAGCAATGAGCAGTTCTTC,CASSQVGGFSNEQFF
TRBV20-1,-,TRBJ1-4,-,TGCAGTGCTCGGGGCCAGGGAGAAAAACTGTTTTTT,CSARGQGEKLFF
TRBV6-5,TRBD1,TRBJ1-2,few,TGTGCCAGCAGAACCGGGACAGGGGGGTTTGGCTACACCTTC,CASRTGTGGFGYTF
TRBV7-3,TRBD1,TRBJ1-1,-,TGTGCCAGCAGCTTCGACAGGGAGACTGAAGCTTTCTTT,CASSFDRETEAFF
TRBV5-1,TRBD2,TRBJ2-3,-,TGCGCCAGCAGCTTGGCAAGCGGGGGGGACACAGATACGCAGTATTTT,CASSLASGGDTDTQYF
TRBV25-1,-,TRBJ1-4,-,TGTGCCAGCAGTGAATTGGGGGGTTCCTTAACTAATGAAAAACTGTTTTTT,CASSELGGSLTNEKLFF
TRBV6-6,TRBD1,TRBJ1-1,-,TGTGCCAGCACCGACCGGGGGGCAGGGGGCCGTTCTGAAGCTTTCTTT,CASTDRGAGGRSEAFF
TRBV5-1,TRBD2,TRBJ2-1,-,TGCGCCAGCAGCTCCTCGCTAGCGGTAAGCTCCTACAATGAGCAGTTCTTC,CASSSSLAVSSYNEQFF
TRBV4-3,TRBD2,TRBJ2-7,once,TGCGCCAGCAGCCAAACTGGAGGTGGGCTAGCGGGGACCTCCTACGAGCAGTACTTC,CASSQTGGGLAGTSYEQYF
TRBV5-1,-,TRBJ1-3,few,TGCGCCAGCAGCTTGAATGCAGGGAGCTCCTCTGGAAACACCATATATTTT,CASSLNAGSSSGNTIYF
TRBV4-2,-,TRBJ1-2,-,TGTGCCAGCAGCCCCCGAGACGGGGGGGGGAACTATGGCTACACCTTC,CASSPRDGGGNYGYTF
TRBV7-9,TRBD2,TRBJ2-1,-,TGTGCCAGAAGCGCAGGACTAGCGGGAGGGCTTGGGAATGAGCAGTTCTTC,CARSAGLAGGLGNEQFF
TRBV10-3,-,TRBJ2-3,many,TGTGCCGGCCGGGACACCCACACAGATACGCAGTATTTT,CAGRDTHTDTQYF
TRBV14,-,TRBJ2-2,few,TGTGCCAGCAGCCACCCGCTAAGGCCCGGGGGATCGAACACCGGGGAGCTGTTTTTT,CASSHPLRPGGSNTGELFF
TRBV6-2/TRBV6-3,-,TRBJ1-1,once,TGTGCCAGCAGTTACCCCCCCCGCGGGGAAGTAACTGAAGCTTTCTTT,CASSYPPRGEVTEAFF
TRBV6-5,-,TRBJ2-7,-,TGTGCCAGCAGTCAACCGCGGATCACGGTGGACTCCGAGCAGTACTTC,CASSQPRITVDSEQYF
TRBV6-5,-,TRBJ2-7,few,TGTGCCACGAGCCCCCACGGGGGGCTCGAGCAGTACTTC,CATSPHGGLEQYF
TRBV7-8,-,TRBJ2-7,-,TGTGCCAGCAGCTTAGTCCGGTGGGGCAGGGAAAGGTACGAGCAGTACTTC,CASSLVRWGRERYEQYF
TRBV5-1,TRBD1,TRBJ2-4,-,TGCGCCAGCAGCCCCGACAGGGGGGAAAACATTCAGTACTTC,CASSPDRGENIQYF
TRBV12-3/TRBV12-4,-,TRBJ2-3,-,TGTGCCAGCAGTTTTGACATGGGGGATACGCAGTATTTT,CASSFDMGDTQYF